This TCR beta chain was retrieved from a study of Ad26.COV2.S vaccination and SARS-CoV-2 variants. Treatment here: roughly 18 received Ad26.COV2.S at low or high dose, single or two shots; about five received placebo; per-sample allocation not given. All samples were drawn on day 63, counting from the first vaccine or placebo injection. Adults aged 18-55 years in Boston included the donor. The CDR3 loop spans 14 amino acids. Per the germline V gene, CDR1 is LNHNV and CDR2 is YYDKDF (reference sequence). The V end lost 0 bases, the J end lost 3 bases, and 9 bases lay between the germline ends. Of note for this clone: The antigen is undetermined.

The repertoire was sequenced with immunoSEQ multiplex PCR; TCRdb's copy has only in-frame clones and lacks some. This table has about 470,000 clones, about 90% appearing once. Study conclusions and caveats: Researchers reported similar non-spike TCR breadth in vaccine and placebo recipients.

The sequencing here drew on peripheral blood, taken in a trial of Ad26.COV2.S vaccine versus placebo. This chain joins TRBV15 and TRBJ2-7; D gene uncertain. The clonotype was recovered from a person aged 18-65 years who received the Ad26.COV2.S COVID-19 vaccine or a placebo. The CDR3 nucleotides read TGTGCCACCAGCAGAGAAGCCCCAAACTACGAGCAGTACTTC. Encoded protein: CATSREAPNYEQYF. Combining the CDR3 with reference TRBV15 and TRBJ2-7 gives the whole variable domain DAMVIQNPRYQVTQFGKPVTLSCSQTLNHNVMYWYQQKSSQAPKLLFHYYDKDFNNEADTPDNFQSRRPNTSFCFLDIRSPGLGDTAMYLCATSREAPNYEQYFGPGTRLTVT.